This T cell receptor (beta chain) was retrieved from a study of T-cell memory formation after mild COVID-19. Turning to the study itself: Largely donor-specific TCR clusters were found.

Study results and caveats: The authors did not confirm SARS-CoV-2 specificity of second-wave clones peaking day 37. Most CD4+ clones that shrank were in CM and EM, while CD8+ ones turned up in EMRA.

As regards this clonotype: The antigen is unknown.

Via MiXCR, TCRdb re-called the 5' RACE reads, giving one row per CDR3 protein. The sample holds over 120,000 distinct CDR3 sequences, roughly 6.2% seen once. The receptor was isolated from an adult woman who had mild COVID-19 (a few samples of this study predate the infection). Cell type and time point are not known. The sample consisted of PBMCs or a T cell subset sorted from them (not recorded which).

CDR3 sequence (DNA): TGTGCCAGCAGTTTGGACAGGGGGAAGAGTGGCTACACCTTC. Protein sequence: CASSLDRGKSGYTF. The chain couples TRBV12-3 or TRBV12-4 to TRBJ1-2; 10 nucleotides align to TRBD1. The CDR3 is made up of 14 amino acids. J was trimmed by 7 bases and V by 3 bases; bases with no gene match: 5.